This TCR beta chain was sequenced in a study of control samples from healthy donors and cancer patients. Some clones are missing from TCRdb's copy, which holds only in-frame ones; the method was immunoSEQ multiplex PCR. The sample includes some 140,000 clones, about 94% of them seen just once. Sequencing was carried out using blood. The sequence was obtained from a man in his forties in good health.

CDR3: CASSRSGDNSPLHF. CDR3 bases: TGTGCCAGCTCACGATCAGGGGATAATTCACCCCTCCACTTT. This sequence joins TRBV18 and TRBJ1-6; possible D gene TRBD1, 6 bases. V lost 4 bases and J 5 bases, leaving 9 bases between the germline ends. Germline V gene sequence: CDR1 KGHSH, CDR2 LQKENI. The CDR3 extends over 14 amino acids.